This T cell receptor beta chain was recovered during a study of T cell responses to AZD1222 COVID-19 vaccine. Study-level results: Spike-wide coverage was observed for vaccine-associated CD4 TCRs, with dominant responses at 160-218 and 743-854.

Looked up from germline, CDR1 is WNHNN and CDR2 is SYGVQD (reference sequence). The CDR3 totals 12 residues. V was clipped by 4 bases and J by 4 bases, with 4 bases between them. The table came from immunoSEQ multiplex PCR; TCRdb's copy has only in-frame clones and leaves some out. Among about 150,000 clones listed, about 94% were seen once. Concerning this clone itself: The antigen remains unidentified.

Sample: peripheral blood, taken on day 0 of AZD1222 vaccination. This clonotype was sampled from an adult in good health. The chain is built from TRBV10-1 and TRBJ2-2, with unresolved D. CDR3 DNA sequence: TGCGCCAGCAGTGTCAGCACCGGGGAGCTGTTTTTT. It translates to CASSVSTGELFF.